These T cell receptor beta chains were read from a single sample in a study of graft-versus-host responses after intestinal transplantation. No antigen is known for these receptors. Clones were sequenced by immunoSEQ multiplex PCR, and TCRdb holds only the in-frame ones, with some missing. The sample holds about 90,000 clones, roughly 80% seen once. Here the sequenced sample was unstimulated CD4+ T cells sorted from spleen or lymph node cells, taken before intestinal transplant. The receptor source for this set is a human donor who received an intestinal transplant. CDR3s include the opening cysteine and the closing phenylalanine or tryptophan. The D gene is left open where the match is weak. Part of the rows lack a size; the others show once, few, many or a class for expanded clones.

CDR3 protein	CDR3 DNA	J gene	V gene	D gene	clone size
CASSLRIPRQGGRDTQYF	TGTGCCAGCAGCTTACGCATCCCGCGGCAGGGGGGTAGAGATACGCAGTATTTT	TRBJ2-3	TRBV7-9	-	-
CASSASSGSHYEQYF	TGTGCCAGCAGCGCCTCTAGCGGGAGTCACTACGAGCAGTACTTC	TRBJ2-7	TRBV9	TRBD2	-
CASRGLAGNYEQYF	TGTGCCAGCAGAGGACTAGCGGGAAACTACGAGCAGTACTTC	TRBJ2-7	TRBV2	TRBD2	few
CASSEADIEKLFF	TGTGCCAGCAGTGAAGCTGACATTGAAAAACTGTTTTTT	TRBJ1-4	TRBV6-1	-	-
CASSGGTGADEQYF	TGCGCCAGCAGCGGGGGGACAGGGGCAGACGAGCAGTACTTC	TRBJ2-7	TRBV5-1	TRBD1	-
CASSLSRTGKRRTNSPLHF	TGTGCCAGCAGTTTATCTAGGACAGGAAAACGGCGCACTAATTCACCCCTCCACTTT	TRBJ1-6	TRBV27	TRBD1	-
CASSLQAGWTYNEQFF	TGTGCCAGCAGTCTTCAGGCGGGGTGGACCTACAATGAGCAGTTCTTC	TRBJ2-1	TRBV25-1	-	once
CASAPGQGKAFF	TGTGCCAGTGCGCCGGGACAGGGGAAAGCTTTCTTT	TRBJ1-1	TRBV6-1	TRBD1	few
CASSLGRNYNEQFF	TGTGCCAGCAGCTTGGGGCGGAACTACAATGAGCAGTTCTTC	TRBJ2-1	TRBV5-4	-	once
CASSPPVTDEQFF	TGTGCCAGCTCACCACCGGTAACGGATGAGCAGTTCTTC	TRBJ2-1	TRBV18	-	-
CASSLATGYTF	TGTGCCAGCAGTTTAGCGACTGGCTACACCTTC	TRBJ1-2	TRBV5-6	-	-
CASLRQTNYGYTF	TGTGCCAGCCTGAGACAGACTAACTATGGCTACACCTTC	TRBJ1-2	TRBV2	-	once
CASSGTSGGRKTQYF	TGCGCCAGCAGCGGGACTAGCGGGGGTAGGAAGACCCAGTACTTC	TRBJ2-5	TRBV4-1	TRBD2	-
CASSIKLRDRAYEQYF	TGTGCCAGCAGTATAAAACTCCGGGACAGGGCCTACGAGCAGTACTTC	TRBJ2-7	TRBV5-5	TRBD1	few
CASSLEAQGSGADTQYF	TGCGCCAGCAGCTTGGAGGCCCAGGGGAGCGGGGCAGATACGCAGTATTTT	TRBJ2-3	TRBV5-1	-	-
CASSVRGDSASPLHF	TGTGCCAGCAGCGTAAGGGGGGACAGTGCGTCACCCCTCCACTTT	TRBJ1-6	TRBV9	TRBD1	once
CASSLGGGETQYF	TGTGCCAGCAGCTTAGGCGGGGGCGAGACCCAGTACTTC	TRBJ2-5	TRBV11-3	-	-
CASSLDRGGVGTQYF	TGTGCCAGCAGCTTGGACAGGGGTGGGGTGGGTACGCAGTATTTT	TRBJ2-3	TRBV7-2	TRBD1	-
CASSVTGQGREQYF	TGTGCCAGCAGCGTGACTGGACAGGGCCGCGAGCAGTACTTC	TRBJ2-7	TRBV9	TRBD1	-
CASSSGQGGMPQHF	TGTGCCAGCAGCTCCGGACAGGGAGGGATGCCCCAGCATTTT	TRBJ1-5	TRBV11-2	TRBD1	-
CASSRAPGGETQYF	TGTGCCAGCAGTCGCGCTCCAGGGGGCGAGACCCAGTACTTC	TRBJ2-5	TRBV5-4	TRBD1	-
CASSGGTYTDTQYF	TGCGCCAGCAGCGGAGGGACCTACACAGATACGCAGTATTTT	TRBJ2-3	TRBV5-1	-	few